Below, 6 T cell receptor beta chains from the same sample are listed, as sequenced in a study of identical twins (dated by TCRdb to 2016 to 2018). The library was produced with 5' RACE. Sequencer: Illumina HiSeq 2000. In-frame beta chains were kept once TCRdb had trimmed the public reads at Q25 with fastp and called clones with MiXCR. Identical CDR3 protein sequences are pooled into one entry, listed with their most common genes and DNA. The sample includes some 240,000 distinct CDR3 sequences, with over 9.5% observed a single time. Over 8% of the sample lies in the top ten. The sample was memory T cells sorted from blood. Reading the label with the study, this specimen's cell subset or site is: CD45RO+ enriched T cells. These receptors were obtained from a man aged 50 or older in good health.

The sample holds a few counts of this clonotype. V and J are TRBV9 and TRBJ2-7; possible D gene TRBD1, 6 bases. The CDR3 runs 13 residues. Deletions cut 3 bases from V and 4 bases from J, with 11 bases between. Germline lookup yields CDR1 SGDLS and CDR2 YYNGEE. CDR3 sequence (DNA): TGTGCCAGCAGCGGGCAGGGGAGTTACGAGCAGTACTTC. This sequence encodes CASSGQGSYEQYF. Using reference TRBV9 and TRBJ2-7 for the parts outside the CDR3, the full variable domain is DSGVTQTPKHLITATGQRVTLRCSPRSGDLSVYWYQQSLDQGLQFLIQYYNGEERAKGNILERFSAQQFPDLHSELNLSSLELGDSALYFCASSGQGSYEQYFGPGTRLTVT.

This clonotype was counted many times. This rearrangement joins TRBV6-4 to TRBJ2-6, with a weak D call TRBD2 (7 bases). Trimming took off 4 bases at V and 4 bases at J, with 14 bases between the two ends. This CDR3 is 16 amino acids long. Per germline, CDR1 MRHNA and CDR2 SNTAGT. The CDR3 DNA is TGTGCCAGCAGTGCCCACGGGGGGCAAGGGGCCAACGTCCTGACTTTC. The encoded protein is CASSAHGGQGANVLTF.

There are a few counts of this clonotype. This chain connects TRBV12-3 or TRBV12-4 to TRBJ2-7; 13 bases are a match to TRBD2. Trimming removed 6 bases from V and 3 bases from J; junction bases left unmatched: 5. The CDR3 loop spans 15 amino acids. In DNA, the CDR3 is TGTGCCAGCAGACCAGGGACTAGCGGGAACTACGAGCAGTACTTC. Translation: CASRPGTSGNYEQYF.

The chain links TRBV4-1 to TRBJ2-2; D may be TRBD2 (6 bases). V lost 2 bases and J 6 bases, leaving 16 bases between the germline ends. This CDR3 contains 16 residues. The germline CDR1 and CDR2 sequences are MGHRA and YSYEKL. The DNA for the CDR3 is TGCGCCAGCAGCCAACCAGCGACTAGTACCGCCGGGGAGCTGTTTTTT. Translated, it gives CASSQPATSTAGELFF.

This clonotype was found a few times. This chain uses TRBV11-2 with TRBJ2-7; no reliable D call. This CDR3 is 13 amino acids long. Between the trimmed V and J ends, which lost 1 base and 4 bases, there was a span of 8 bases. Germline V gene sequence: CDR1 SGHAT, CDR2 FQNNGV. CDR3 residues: CASSLGAEYEQYF. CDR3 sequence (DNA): TGTGCCAGCAGCTTAGGTGCGGAGTACGAGCAGTACTTC.

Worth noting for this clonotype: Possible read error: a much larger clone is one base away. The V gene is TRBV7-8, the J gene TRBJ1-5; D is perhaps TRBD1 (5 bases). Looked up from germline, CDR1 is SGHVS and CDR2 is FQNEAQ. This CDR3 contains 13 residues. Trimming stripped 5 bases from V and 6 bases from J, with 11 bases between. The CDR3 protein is CASSSQGAQPQHF. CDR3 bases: TGTGCCAGCAGCAGCCAGGGTGCTCAGCCCCAGCATTTT.